The 25 T cell receptor beta chains presented below share a single source sample, sequenced in a study of T cells expressing NK-cell markers. One entry per CDR3 protein, without DNA, is what TCRdb gives after re-calling the 5' RACE reads. The specimen's table records roughly 350,000 distinct CDR3 sequences. Source material: blood T cells: a sorted CD56 or NKG2C T cell subset, CD4+ or CD8+ T cells, or bulk PBMC T cells (not recorded which). The receptors originated from a man between 18 and 69 years old in good health.

V usage is TRBV27 and J usage is TRBJ2-5; no DNA is available, so the TRBD2 call from TCRdb remains unchecked. This CDR3 spans 17 amino acids. Germline-derived CDR1 and CDR2 are MNHEY and SMNVEV (reference sequence). The CDR3 sequence is CASSMSGLAGGQETQYF.

V and J are TRBV6-1 and TRBJ2-1; the TCRdb call, TRBD2, lacks DNA for checking. Germline V gene sequence: CDR1 MNHNS, CDR2 SASEGT. There are 13 residues in the CDR3. This CDR3 is CASRSLSLGEQFF.

The V and J genes are TRBV7-9 and TRBJ1-2; as DNA is missing, the TRBD1 call by TCRdb cannot be tested. Germline V gene sequence: CDR1 SEHNR, CDR2 FQNEAQ (reference sequence). The CDR3 is 15 amino acids. CDR3 sequence reads: CASSLVPRPTYGYTF.

The chain joins TRBV12-3 or TRBV12-4 to TRBJ2-3. CDR3 length: 16 amino acids. CDR3 loop: CASSHLDRRRTDTQYF.

The rearrangement links TRBV6-2 or TRBV6-3 to TRBJ2-2; there is no DNA to check the TCRdb D call of TRBD2. Germline V lookup: CDR1 MNHEY, CDR2 SVGEGT. The CDR3 is 15 residues long. CDR3 amino acids: CASARGGTYTGELFF.

The V call is TRBV30, the J call TRBJ1-2; the D call of TRBD1 rests on TCRdb alone, since no DNA is present to check it. CDR1 is GTSNPN, CDR2 SVGIG, per germline (reference sequence). This CDR3 has 17 amino acids. CDR3 sequence: CAMEGGPGTRDAYGYTF.

The chain is built from TRBV6-4 and TRBJ2-1; with no DNA, the TCRdb D assignment of TRBD1 cannot be verified. The CDR3 has 20 amino acids. Germline V lookup: CDR1 MRHNA, CDR2 SNTAGT. CDR3 region: CASRDPFHRQPKFTYNEQFF.

The gene calls are TRBV30 and TRBJ2-1; lacking DNA, the TRBD2 call made by TCRdb goes unchecked. The CDR3 length is 13 residues. The V gene's germline CDR1 is GTSNPN and CDR2 SVGIG (reference sequence). CDR3 sequence: CAWTSGGVVEQFF.

This chain links TRBV7-2 with TRBJ1-1; TCRdb designates TRBD1, a call that cannot be tested without DNA. Germline CDR1 reads SGHTA; CDR2 reads FQGNSA. The CDR3 covers 13 residues. The CDR3 spells CASSTQGDTEAFF.

The chain has TRBV3-1 and TRBJ2-7; the TCRdb call, TRBD2, lacks DNA for checking. This CDR3 contains 15 residues. Germline V CDR1 and CDR2: LGHDT, YNNKEL (reference sequence). CDR3 region: CASSPRGYTAYEQYF.

V usage is TRBV7-2 and J usage is TRBJ2-3; TCRdb calls TRBD2, which cannot be checked without DNA. The CDR3 runs 17 residues. Germline CDR1 reads SGHTA; CDR2 reads FQGNSA. CDR3 region: CASSLAEGLDRTDTQYF.

The chain couples TRBV20-1 to TRBJ1-4. Germline V gene data show CDR1 as DFQATT and CDR2 as SNEGSKA (reference sequence). This CDR3 has 12 residues. This CDR3 reads CSAPATNEKLFF.

The rearrangement joins TRBV20-1 to TRBJ2-3; as DNA is missing, the TRBD1 call by TCRdb cannot be tested. Per germline, CDR1 DFQATT and CDR2 SNEGSKA (reference sequence). This CDR3 is 13 amino acids long. The CDR3 loop is CSGGRHRTDTQYF.

V is TRBV11-2 and J is TRBJ2-1; TCRdb outputs TRBD2, but without DNA this stays unchecked. The germline V gene encodes CDR1 SGHAT and CDR2 FQNNGV. The CDR3 length is 16 residues. Here the CDR3 reads CASTYSGGASYNEQFF.

CDR3 amino acids: CASSLGDRELRGANVLTF. V gene TRBV5-1 combines with J gene TRBJ2-6; TCRdb reports TRBD1, a call that lacks DNA to check it against. CDR1 and CDR2 from the germline V gene are SGHRS and YFSETQ. The CDR3 spans 18 residues.

This rearrangement joins TRBV2 to TRBJ2-6; TCRdb names TRBD1, which stays unverified in the absence of DNA. Germline values: CDR1 SNHLY, CDR2 FYNNEI. The CDR3 is 16 amino acids. CDR3 in amino acids: CASSVRGRAGANVLTF.

CDR3 protein: CASSLQPGGGAQFF. V and J are TRBV7-9 and TRBJ2-1; TCRdb proposes TRBD2, but this gene call is untestable without DNA. CDR3 length equals 14 residues. Germline CDR1 and CDR2: SEHNR and FQNEAQ (reference sequence).

V gene TRBV6-5 combines with J gene TRBJ1-2. Germline CDR1 is MNHEY and CDR2 is SVGAGI. This CDR3 contains 11 residues. CDR3 protein: CASLSNYGYTF.

The chain's CDR3 is CASSVIQGAGTDTQYF. J is TRBJ2-3 and V is TRBV9; the D gene TCRdb calls, TRBD1, cannot be checked with no DNA. Germline V gene sequence: CDR1 SGDLS, CDR2 YYNGEE. The CDR3 totals 16 residues.

The chain uses TRBV5-5 and TRBJ1-2. The germline V gene encodes CDR1 SGHKS and CDR2 YYEKEE (reference sequence). There are 12 residues in the CDR3. The CDR3 region is CASSLVAYGYTF.

The chain is built from TRBV7-2 and TRBJ1-1; TCRdb lists TRBD1, though no DNA is available to test this call. This CDR3 contains 16 residues. From germline, CDR1 is SGHTA and CDR2 FQGNSA. The CDR3 loop reads CASRRIQGAMNTEAFF.

CDR3 region: CASSYRGLDEKLFF. This chain joins TRBV5-1 and TRBJ1-4; TCRdb's D call, TRBD1, is unchecked because there is no DNA. Germline V CDR1 and CDR2: SGHRS, YFSETQ. This CDR3 spans 14 amino acids.

The rearrangement joins TRBV12-3 or TRBV12-4 to TRBJ2-1. The length of the CDR3 is 14 residues. The CDR3 loop reads CASRYRSSYNEQFF.

The rearrangement uses TRBV3-1 and TRBJ2-7; TCRdb's D call, TRBD2, is unchecked because there is no DNA. CDR1 LGHDT and CDR2 YNNKEL come from the germline V gene (reference sequence). This CDR3 is built from 15 residues. The CDR3: CASSRPGLPIYEQYF.

This rearrangement joins TRBV6-4 to TRBJ1-1; TCRdb returns TRBD1, unconfirmable since there is no DNA. This CDR3 has 16 amino acids. The V gene's germline CDR1 is MRHNA and CDR2 SNTAGT. CDR3 protein: CASSLGTGTMNTEAFF.